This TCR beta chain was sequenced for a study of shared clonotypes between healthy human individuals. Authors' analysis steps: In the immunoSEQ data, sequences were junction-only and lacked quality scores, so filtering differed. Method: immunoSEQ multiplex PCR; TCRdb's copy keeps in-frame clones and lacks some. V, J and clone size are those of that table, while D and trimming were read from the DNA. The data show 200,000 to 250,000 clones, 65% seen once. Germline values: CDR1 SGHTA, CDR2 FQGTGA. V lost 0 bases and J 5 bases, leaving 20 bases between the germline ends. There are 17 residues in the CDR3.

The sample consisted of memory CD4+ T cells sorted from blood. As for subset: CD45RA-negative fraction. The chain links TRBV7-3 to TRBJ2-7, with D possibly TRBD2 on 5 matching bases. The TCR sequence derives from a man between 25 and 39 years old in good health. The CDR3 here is CASSLTGGISMVNEQYF. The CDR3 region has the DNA TGTGCCAGCAGCTTAACCGGAGGTATTAGTATGGTTAACGAGCAGTACTTC.